This section outlines one TCR beta chain sequence together with its context. Its antigen is unidentified. Since all of the isolated RNA was reverse transcribed, expressed TCRB transcripts were what got sequenced. The average read count of naive, central memory and regulatory T cell samples was some 3.5 million. Sequencing was performed with immunoSEQ multiplex PCR; in TCRdb, only in-frame clones are kept and a portion is missing. The repertoire holds approximately 360,000 clones, with roughly 12% as singletons. The entry originates in a study of beta chain features in type 1 diabetes. Study findings and constraints: Fewer insertions but more deletions were seen at VDJ junctions in type 1 diabetes patients. A potential PCR bias toward shorter templates would be equal in patient and control samples. All four CD4+ subsets of Type 1 diabetes patients contained TCRB CDR3s that were moderately but significantly shorter.

CD4+ naive, central memory, regulatory and stem cell-like memory subsets were isolated by sorting on CD45RO/CCR7/CD25/CD127/CD95/CD27. In germline, CDR1 is SQVTM, CDR2 ANQGSEA. There are 14 residues in the CDR3. V was pared by 7 bases and J by 7 bases, with 8 bases of the junction left unmatched. J is TRBJ2-2 and V is TRBV29-1; the match to TRBD1 covers 11 bases. This TCR derives from a woman in her late teens or twenties with type 1 diabetes. The sample comprised naive CD4+ T cells from blood. CDR3 nucleotide sequence: TGCAGCGCAACCGGGACAGGGGGGATCGGGGAGCTGTTTTTT. As protein: CSATGTGGIGELFF.